This T cell receptor (beta chain) emerged from a study of T cell responses to AZD1222 COVID-19 vaccine. Study information: Pooled in the analysis were second doses at about 4 or about 12 weeks.

Germline V gene sequence: CDR1 SGHAT, CDR2 FQNNGV. The CDR3 consists of 14 residues. V dropped 5 bases and J dropped 12; count of bases not matched to a gene: 16. Repertoires were generated with immunoSEQ multiplex PCR, while TCRdb's copy carries only in-frame clones and drops some. The repertoire holds around 150,000 clones, with around nine tenths as singletons. With regard to this clone: Antigen unknown.

Study results and limitations: An increase in Spike-specific TCR breadth and depth was observed after two AZD1222 doses. Regions left unmutated in variants are reportedly the target of nearly half of spike-specific TCRs.

The material was peripheral blood, obtained on day 0 of AZD1222 vaccination. The TCR originated in an adult in good health. The genes are TRBV11-2 and TRBJ2-7; 7 positions match TRBD1. The CDR3 loop is CASSPSSRLTGLYF. The CDR3 DNA reads as TGTGCCAGCAGCCCGTCGTCCCGCCTGACAGGGTTGTACTTC.